A selection of T cell receptor beta chains follows, all from one sample in a study of blood T cell repertoires in COVID-19. The protocol was immunoSEQ multiplex PCR, while the TCRdb copy is restricted to in-frame clones and leaves out a portion. This table holds 65,000 to 75,000 clones, about 86% found once. Specimen: peripheral blood. These receptors came from a woman aged 55-70 years with acute or convalescent COVID-19. Both conserved end residues are part of each CDR3. A D gene is named only where the DNA matches it firmly. The listing skips clone size in some rows; elsewhere it reads once, few, many or a size class.

TRBV12-3/TRBV12-4	TRBJ1-2	-	-	TGTGCCAGCAGTTTCGGGGGGGGCTACACCTTC	CASSFGGGYTF
TRBV7-3	TRBJ2-1	-	-	TGTGCCAGCAGCTTATCAGATGACAATGAGCAGTTCTTC	CASSLSDDNEQFF
TRBV19	TRBJ1-2	-	-	TGTGCCAGTACCTCAAGAAGCAGGGTTAATGGCTACACCTTC	CASTSRSRVNGYTF
TRBV18	TRBJ2-6	TRBD1	-	TGTGCCAGCTCACGCGACAGGGGGTTCGGGGCCAACGTCCTGACTTTC	CASSRDRGFGANVLTF
TRBV3-1/TRBV3-2	TRBJ2-3	TRBD2	-	TGTGCCAGCAGCCAAAGAGGACTAGCGGGGGGGGATACGCAGTATTTT	CASSQRGLAGGDTQYF
TRBV3-1/TRBV3-2	TRBJ1-1	-	-	TGTGCCAGCAGCCCACGACTGGGCACTGAAGCTTTCTTT	CASSPRLGTEAFF
TRBV6-5	TRBJ2-7	-	-	TGTGCCTCCTCACATACCGGGTTCCACGAGCAGTACTTC	CASSHTGFHEQYF
TRBV19	TRBJ2-2	-	-	TGTGCCAGTAGTGGGGAGAGAAAGAGCGCCGGGGAGCTGTTTTTT	CASSGERKSAGELFF
TRBV6-1	TRBJ1-2	-	once	TGTGCCAGCAGGGAACCGGGGGGGGCCCCTAACTATGGCTACACCTTC	CASREPGGAPNYGYTF
TRBV12-3/TRBV12-4	TRBJ1-1	-	many	TGTGCCAGCAGTTTAAAGACTACCACTGAAGCTTTCTTT	CASSLKTTTEAFF
TRBV2	TRBJ1-6	TRBD1	-	TGTGCCAGCAGTGTTAAGACAGGGGCGACACGCTACTATAATTCACCCCTCCACTTT	CASSVKTGATRYYNSPLHF
TRBV7-9	TRBJ2-3	TRBD1	-	TGTGCCAGCAGCGGGACAGGGGGCGCGAGCACAGATACGCAGTATTTT	CASSGTGGASTDTQYF
TRBV6-5	TRBJ2-3	TRBD1	-	TGTGCCAGCAGGGGACAGGGGGGGGCCACAGATACGCAGTATTTT	CASRGQGGATDTQYF
TRBV5-6	TRBJ2-2	-	-	TGTGCCAGCAGCTTGACGAGACAAAACACCGGGGAGCTGTTTTTT	CASSLTRQNTGELFF
TRBV30	TRBJ1-3	-	-	TGTGCCTCTCTGAGGGGGATCTCTGGAAACACCATATATTTT	CASLRGISGNTIYF
TRBV4-1	TRBJ1-5	TRBD1	-	TGCGCCAGCAGCCACCCCGGGACAGGGGGTCAGCCCCAGCATTTT	CASSHPGTGGQPQHF
TRBV9	TRBJ1-1	-	-	TGTGCCAGCAGCGTAGTTCCCTCGGACACTGAAGCTTTCTTT	CASSVVPSDTEAFF
TRBV24-1	TRBJ2-3	-	-	TGTGCCACCAGTGACCCTGGCTCGTCTAGCACAGATACGCAGTATTTT	CATSDPGSSSTDTQYF
TRBV5-1	TRBJ2-2	-	-	TGCGCCAGCAGCTTACAGGTTTCCGGGGAGCTGTTTTTT	CASSLQVSGELFF
TRBV5-1	TRBJ1-4	-	once	TGCGCCAGCAGCCCGGAGGGCAGGGAATATGAAAAACTGTTTTTT	CASSPEGREYEKLFF
TRBV11-2	TRBJ1-1	-	-	TGTGCCAGCAGCTTTATGGGGTCGAGGGCCACTGAAGCTTTCTTT	CASSFMGSRATEAFF
TRBV24-1	TRBJ1-1	-	once	TGTGCCACCAGTGACCCCTCTAGGGGGACTGAAGCTTTCTTT	CATSDPSRGTEAFF
TRBV4-2	TRBJ2-1	-	-	TGTGCCAGCAGCCCCGGGACTCTGAGCTCCTACAATGAGCAGTTCTTC	CASSPGTLSSYNEQFF
TRBV12-3/TRBV12-4	TRBJ1-1	-	-	TGTGCCAGCTTCCGGAGGGCGAACACTGAAGCTTTCTTT	CASFRRANTEAFF
TRBV27	TRBJ1-5	TRBD1	-	TGTGCCAGCAGTTTATGGGGGACAGGGGGAGATCAGCCCCAGCATTTT	CASSLWGTGGDQPQHF